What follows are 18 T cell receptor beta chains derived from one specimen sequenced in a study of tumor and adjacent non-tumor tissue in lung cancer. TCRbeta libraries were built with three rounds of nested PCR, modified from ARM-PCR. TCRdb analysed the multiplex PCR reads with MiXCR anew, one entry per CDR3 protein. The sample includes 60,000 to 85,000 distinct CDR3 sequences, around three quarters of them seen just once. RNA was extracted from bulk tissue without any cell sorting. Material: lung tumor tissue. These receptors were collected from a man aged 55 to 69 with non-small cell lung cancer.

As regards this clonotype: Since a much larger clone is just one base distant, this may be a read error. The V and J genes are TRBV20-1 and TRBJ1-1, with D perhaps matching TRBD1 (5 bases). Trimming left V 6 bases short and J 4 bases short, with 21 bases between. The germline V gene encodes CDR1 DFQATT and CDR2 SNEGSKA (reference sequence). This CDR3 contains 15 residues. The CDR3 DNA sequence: TGCAGTGCCTACGGCGCCGAGGGGATGAGCACTGAAGCTTTCTTT. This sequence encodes CSAYGAEGMSTEAFF.

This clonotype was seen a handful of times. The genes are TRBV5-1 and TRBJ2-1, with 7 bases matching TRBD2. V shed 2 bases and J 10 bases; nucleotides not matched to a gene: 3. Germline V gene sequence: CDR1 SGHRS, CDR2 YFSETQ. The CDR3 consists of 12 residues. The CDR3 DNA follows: TGCGCCAGCAGCTTTGGCGGGAGCGAGCAGTTCTTC. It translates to CASSFGGSEQFF.

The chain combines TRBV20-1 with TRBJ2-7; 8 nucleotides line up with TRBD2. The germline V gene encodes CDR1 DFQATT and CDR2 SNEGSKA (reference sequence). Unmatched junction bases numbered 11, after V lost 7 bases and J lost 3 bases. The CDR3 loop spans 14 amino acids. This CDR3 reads CSGARISGDYEQYF. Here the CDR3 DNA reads TGCAGTGGTGCAAGGATTAGCGGGGACTACGAGCAGTACTTC.

The CDR3 nucleotides are TGTGCCAGCAGACTCGGACTAGCGAGTTTAGAAGAGACCCAGTACTTC. Translation gives CASRLGLASLEETQYF. The rearrangement uses TRBV13 and TRBJ2-5; TRBD2 matches at 9 bases. The trim removed 6 bases at V and 3 bases at J, leaving 11 bases unmatched. Germline V gene lookup returns CDR1 PRHDT and CDR2 FYEKMQ (reference sequence). The CDR3 loop spans 16 amino acids.

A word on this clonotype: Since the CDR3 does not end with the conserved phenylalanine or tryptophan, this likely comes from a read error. The DNA of the CDR3 is TGCAGCGTCAACGGAGGGGTGAACAGTGAAGCTTTCATT. Translation gives CSVNGGVNSEAFI. The rearrangement links TRBV29-1 to TRBJ1-1; perhaps TRBD1 as D (5 bases). This CDR3 comprises 13 residues. The germline V gene encodes CDR1 SQVTM and CDR2 ANQGSEA.

The CDR3 bases are TGTACCACCAGTGAGTGCAGCTCTGGGGCCAACGTCCTGACTTTC. Translating gives CTTSECSSGANVLTF. V gene TRBV6-1 combines with J gene TRBJ2-6; D remains ambiguous. CDR3 length: 15 residues. Per germline, CDR1 MNHNS and CDR2 SASEGT.

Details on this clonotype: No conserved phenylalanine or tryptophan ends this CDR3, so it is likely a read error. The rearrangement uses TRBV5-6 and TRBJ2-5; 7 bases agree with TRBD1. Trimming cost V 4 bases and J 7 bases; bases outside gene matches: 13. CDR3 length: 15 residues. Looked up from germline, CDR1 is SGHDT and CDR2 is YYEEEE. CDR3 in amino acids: CASSLRDSRWTTQYY. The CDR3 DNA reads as TGTGCCAGCAGCCTTCGGGACAGCCGTTGGACGACCCAGTACTAC.

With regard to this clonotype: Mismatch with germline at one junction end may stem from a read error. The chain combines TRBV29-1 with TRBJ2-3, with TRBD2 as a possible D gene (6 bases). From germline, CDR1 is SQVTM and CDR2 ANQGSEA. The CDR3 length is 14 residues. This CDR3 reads CSVATIGRTDTQYF. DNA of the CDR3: TGCAGCGTTGCTACTATCGGGAGAACAGATACACAGTATTTT.

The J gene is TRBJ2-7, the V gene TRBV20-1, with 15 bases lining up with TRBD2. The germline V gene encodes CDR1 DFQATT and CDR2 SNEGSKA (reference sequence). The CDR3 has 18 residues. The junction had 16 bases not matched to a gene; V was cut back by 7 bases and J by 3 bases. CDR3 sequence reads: CSVSAGLAGGPNHYEQYF. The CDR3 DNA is TGCAGTGTTAGCGCCGGACTAGCGGGAGGGCCGAATCACTACGAGCAGTACTTC.

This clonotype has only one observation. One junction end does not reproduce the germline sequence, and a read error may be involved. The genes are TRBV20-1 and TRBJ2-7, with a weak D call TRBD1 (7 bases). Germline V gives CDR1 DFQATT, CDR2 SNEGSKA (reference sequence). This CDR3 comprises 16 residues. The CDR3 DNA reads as TGCAGTGCTAGAGATCCGGCTGGAGGGGGCGGATACGAGCACTACTTC. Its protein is CSARDPAGGGGYEHYF.

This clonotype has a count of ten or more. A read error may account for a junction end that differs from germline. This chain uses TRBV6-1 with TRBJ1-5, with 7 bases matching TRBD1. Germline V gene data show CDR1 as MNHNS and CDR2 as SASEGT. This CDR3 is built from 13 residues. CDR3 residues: CASSQPRPGQLSF. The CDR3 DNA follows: TGTGCCAGCAGCCAACCTCGCCCGGGACAGTTGAGCTTT.

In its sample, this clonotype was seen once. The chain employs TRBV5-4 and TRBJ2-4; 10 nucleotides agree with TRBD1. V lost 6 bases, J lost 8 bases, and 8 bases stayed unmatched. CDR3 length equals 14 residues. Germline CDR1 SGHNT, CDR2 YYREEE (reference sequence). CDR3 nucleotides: TGTGCCAGCAACTTCTCCGGGACAGGGGACATTCAGTACTTC. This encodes CASNFSGTGDIQYF. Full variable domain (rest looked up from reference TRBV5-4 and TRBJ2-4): ETGVTQSPTHLIKTRGQQVTLRCSSQSGHNTVSWYQQALGQGPQFIFQYYREEENGRGNFPPRFSGLQFPNYSSELNVNALELDDSALYLCASNFSGTGDIQYFGAGTRLSVL.

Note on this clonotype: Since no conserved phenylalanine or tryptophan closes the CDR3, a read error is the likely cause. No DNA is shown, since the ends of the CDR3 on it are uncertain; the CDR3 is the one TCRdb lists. The CDR3 sequence is CSLKEGRTEV. This chain links TRBV29-1 with TRBJ1-1. CDR1 SQVTM and CDR2 ANQGSEA come from the germline V gene. The CDR3 spans 10 residues, counting both ends.

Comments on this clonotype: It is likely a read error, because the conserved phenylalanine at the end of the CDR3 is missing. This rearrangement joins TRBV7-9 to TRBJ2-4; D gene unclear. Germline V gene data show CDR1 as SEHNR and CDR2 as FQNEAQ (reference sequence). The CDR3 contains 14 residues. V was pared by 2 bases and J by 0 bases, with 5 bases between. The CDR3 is CASSLSGAKNIQYL. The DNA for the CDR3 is TGTGCCAGCAGCTTATCGGGAGCCAAAAACATTCAGTACTTG.

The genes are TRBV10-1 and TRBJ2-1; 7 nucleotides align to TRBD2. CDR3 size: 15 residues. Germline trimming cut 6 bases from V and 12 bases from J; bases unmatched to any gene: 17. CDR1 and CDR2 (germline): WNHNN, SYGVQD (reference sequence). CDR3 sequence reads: CASSSGTGMRDAQFF. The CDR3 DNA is TGCGCCAGCAGCAGCGGGACGGGGATGAGGGATGCGCAGTTCTTC.

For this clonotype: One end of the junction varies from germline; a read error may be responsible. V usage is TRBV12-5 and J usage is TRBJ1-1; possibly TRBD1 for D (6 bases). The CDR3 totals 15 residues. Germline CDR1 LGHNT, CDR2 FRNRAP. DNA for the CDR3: TGTGCTAGTGGTTTGGGAGCAGGGGCGAACACTAAAGCTTTCTTT. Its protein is CASGLGAGANTKAFF.

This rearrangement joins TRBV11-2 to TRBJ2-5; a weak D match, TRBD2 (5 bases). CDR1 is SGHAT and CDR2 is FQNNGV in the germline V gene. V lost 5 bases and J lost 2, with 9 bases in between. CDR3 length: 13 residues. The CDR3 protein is CASSPGVQETQYF. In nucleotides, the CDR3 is TGTGCCAGCAGCCCCGGGGTTCAAGAGACCCAGTACTTC.

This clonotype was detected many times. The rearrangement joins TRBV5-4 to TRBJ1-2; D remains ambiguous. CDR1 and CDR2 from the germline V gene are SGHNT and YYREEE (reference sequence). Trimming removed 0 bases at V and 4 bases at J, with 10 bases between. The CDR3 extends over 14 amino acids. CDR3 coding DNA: TGTGCCAGCAGCTTGGCCTGGGAAAGCTATGGCTACACCTTC. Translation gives CASSLAWESYGYTF. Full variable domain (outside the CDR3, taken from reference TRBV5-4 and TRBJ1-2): ETGVTQSPTHLIKTRGQQVTLRCSSQSGHNTVSWYQQALGQGPQFIFQYYREEENGRGNFPPRFSGLQFPNYSSELNVNALELDDSALYLCASSLAWESYGYTFGSGTRLTVV.